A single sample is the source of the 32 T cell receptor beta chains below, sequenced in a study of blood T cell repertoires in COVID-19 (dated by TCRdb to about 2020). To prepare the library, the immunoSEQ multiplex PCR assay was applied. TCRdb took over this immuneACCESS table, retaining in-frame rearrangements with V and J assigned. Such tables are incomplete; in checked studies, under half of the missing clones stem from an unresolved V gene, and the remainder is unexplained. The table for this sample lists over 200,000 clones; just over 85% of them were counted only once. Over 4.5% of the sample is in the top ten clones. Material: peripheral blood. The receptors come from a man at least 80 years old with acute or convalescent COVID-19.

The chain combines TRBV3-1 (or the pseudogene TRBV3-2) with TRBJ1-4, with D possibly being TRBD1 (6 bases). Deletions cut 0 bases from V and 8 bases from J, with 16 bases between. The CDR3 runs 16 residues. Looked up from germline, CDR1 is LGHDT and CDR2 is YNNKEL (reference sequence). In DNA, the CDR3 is TGTGCCAGCAGCCAAGACCGCGGGCAGGGGTGGGAAAAACTGTTTTTT. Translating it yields CASSQDRGQGWEKLFF.

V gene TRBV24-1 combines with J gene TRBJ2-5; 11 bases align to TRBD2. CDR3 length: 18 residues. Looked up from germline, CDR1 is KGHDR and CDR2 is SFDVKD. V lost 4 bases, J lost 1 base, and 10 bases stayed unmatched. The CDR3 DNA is TGTGCCACCAGTGACGTCCCCCTCCTAGCGGGGGGCCAAGAGACCCAGTACTTC. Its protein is CATSDVPLLAGGQETQYF.

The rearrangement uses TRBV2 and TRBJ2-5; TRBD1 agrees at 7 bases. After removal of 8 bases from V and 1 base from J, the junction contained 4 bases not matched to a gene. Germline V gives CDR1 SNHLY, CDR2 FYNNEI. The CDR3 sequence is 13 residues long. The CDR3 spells CASLQGIQETQYF. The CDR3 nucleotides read TGTGCCAGCCTACAGGGGATCCAAGAGACCCAGTACTTC.

The CDR3 DNA reads as TGTGCCAGCACCTTCAGACTAGCGGGGGAAACTTCCACAGATACGCAGTATTTT. Its protein product is CASTFRLAGETSTDTQYF. The V call is TRBV7-2, the J call TRBJ2-3; 12 positions match TRBD2. Trimming cost V 7 bases and J 2 bases; bases outside gene matches: 13. The CDR3 is 18 residues long. Germline V gene lookup returns CDR1 SGHTA and CDR2 FQGNSA. The full variable domain, rest sourced from reference TRBV7-2 and TRBJ2-3, is GAGVSQSPSNKVTEKGKDVELRCDPISGHTALYWYRQSLGQGLEFLIYFQGNSAPDKSGLPSDRFSAERTGGSVSTLTIQRTQQEDSAVYLCASTFRLAGETSTDTQYFGPGTRLTVL.

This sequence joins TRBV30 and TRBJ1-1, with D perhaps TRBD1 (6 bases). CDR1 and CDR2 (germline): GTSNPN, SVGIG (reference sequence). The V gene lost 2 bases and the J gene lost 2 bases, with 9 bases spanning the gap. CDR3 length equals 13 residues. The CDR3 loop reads CAWSHRVNTEAFF. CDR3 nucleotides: TGTGCCTGGAGTCACAGGGTTAACACTGAAGCTTTCTTT.

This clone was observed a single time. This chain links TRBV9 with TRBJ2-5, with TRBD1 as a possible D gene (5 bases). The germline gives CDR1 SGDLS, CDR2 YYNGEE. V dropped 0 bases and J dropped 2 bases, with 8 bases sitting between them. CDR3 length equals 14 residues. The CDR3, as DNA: TGTGCCAGCAGCGTAGTGCCAGGGCAAGAGACCCAGTACTTC. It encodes CASSVVPGQETQYF.

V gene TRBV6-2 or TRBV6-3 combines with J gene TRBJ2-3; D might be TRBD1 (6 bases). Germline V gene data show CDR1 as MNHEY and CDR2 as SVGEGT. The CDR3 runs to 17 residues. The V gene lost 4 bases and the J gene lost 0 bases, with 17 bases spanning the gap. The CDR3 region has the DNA TGTGCCAGCAGTTTCGAATGGGACAAACCTAGCACAGATACGCAGTATTTT. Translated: CASSFEWDKPSTDTQYF.

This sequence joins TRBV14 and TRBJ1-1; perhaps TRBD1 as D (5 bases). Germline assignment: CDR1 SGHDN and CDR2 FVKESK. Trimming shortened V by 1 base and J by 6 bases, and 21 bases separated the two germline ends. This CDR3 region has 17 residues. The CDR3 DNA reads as TGTGCCAGCAGCCAAGCCGGGGGAGGGAGGTTTAGCGCTGAAGCTTTCTTT. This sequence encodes CASSQAGGGRFSAEAFF.

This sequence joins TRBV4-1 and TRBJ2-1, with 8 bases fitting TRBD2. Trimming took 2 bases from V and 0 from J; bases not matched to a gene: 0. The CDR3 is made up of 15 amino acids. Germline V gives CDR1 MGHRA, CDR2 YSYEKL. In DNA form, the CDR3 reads TGCGCCAGCAGCCAAACTAGCGGCTCCTACAATGAGCAGTTCTTC. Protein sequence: CASSQTSGSYNEQFF.

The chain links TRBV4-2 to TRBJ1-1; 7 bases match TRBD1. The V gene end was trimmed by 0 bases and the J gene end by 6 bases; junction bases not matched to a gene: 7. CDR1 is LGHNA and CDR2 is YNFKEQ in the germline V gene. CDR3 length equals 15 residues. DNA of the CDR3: TGTGCCAGCAGCCAAGATGGCAGGGGGTACGCTGAAGCTTTCTTT. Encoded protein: CASSQDGRGYAEAFF.

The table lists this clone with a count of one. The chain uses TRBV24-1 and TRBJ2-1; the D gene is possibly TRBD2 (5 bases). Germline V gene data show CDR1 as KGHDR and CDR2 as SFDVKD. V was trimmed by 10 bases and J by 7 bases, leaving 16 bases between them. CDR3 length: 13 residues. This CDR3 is CATREAWNNEQFF. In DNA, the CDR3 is TGTGCCACTCGGGAAGCGTGGAATAATGAGCAGTTCTTC.

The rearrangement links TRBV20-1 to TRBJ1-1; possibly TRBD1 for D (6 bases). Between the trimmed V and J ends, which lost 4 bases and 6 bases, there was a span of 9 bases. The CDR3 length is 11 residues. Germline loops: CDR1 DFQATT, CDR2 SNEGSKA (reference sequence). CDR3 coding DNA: TGCAGTGCTAAGGACAGTCCTGAAGCTTTCTTT. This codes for CSAKDSPEAFF.

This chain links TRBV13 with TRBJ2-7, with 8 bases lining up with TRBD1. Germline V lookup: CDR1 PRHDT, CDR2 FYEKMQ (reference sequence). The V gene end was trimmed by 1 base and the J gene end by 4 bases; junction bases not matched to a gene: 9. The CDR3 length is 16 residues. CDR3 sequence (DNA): TGTGCCAGCAGCTTAGCACAGGGGGGCCTCACTTACGAGCAGTACTTC. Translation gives CASSLAQGGLTYEQYF.

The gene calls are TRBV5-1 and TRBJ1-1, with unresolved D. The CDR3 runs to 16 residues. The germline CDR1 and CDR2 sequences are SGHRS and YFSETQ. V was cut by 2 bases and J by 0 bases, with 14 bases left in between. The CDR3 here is CASSFLSQSMNTEAFF. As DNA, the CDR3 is TGCGCCAGCAGCTTTCTTTCACAGAGTATGAACACTGAAGCTTTCTTT.

CDR3 region: CASSFTGLARQETQYF. Written as DNA, the CDR3 is TGTGCCAGCAGCTTCACGGGACTAGCACGTCAAGAGACCCAGTACTTC. V gene TRBV11-2 combines with J gene TRBJ2-5; 9 bases agree with TRBD2. V lost 3 bases and J lost 2; bases outside the gene matches: 7. The CDR3 covers 16 residues. CDR1 is SGHAT and CDR2 is FQNNGV in the germline V gene.

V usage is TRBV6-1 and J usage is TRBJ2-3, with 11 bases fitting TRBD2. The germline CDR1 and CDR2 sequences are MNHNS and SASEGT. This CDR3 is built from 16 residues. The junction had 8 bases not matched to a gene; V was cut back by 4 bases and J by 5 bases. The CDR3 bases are TGTGCCAGCAGTGGCCTTAGCGGGAGGGCTGGAGATACGCAGTATTTT. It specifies CASSGLSGRAGDTQYF.

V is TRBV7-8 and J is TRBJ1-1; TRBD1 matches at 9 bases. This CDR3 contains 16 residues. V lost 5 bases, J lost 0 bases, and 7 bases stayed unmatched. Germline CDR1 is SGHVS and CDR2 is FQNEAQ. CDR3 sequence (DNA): TGTGCCAGCAGCCTCCGGGACAGGGTGGTGAACACTGAAGCTTTCTTT. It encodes CASSLRDRVVNTEAFF.

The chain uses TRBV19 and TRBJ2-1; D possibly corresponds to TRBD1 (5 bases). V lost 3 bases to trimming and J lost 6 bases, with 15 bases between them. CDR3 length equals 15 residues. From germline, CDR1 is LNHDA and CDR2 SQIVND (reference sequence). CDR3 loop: CASSIQGRRTNEQFF. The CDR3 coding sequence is TGTGCCAGTAGTATCCAGGGTCGAAGAACCAATGAGCAGTTCTTC.

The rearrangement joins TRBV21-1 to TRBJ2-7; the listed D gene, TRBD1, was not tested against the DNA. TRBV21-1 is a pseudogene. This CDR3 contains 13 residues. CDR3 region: CASSNNRVSEQYV. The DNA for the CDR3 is TGTGCCAGCAGCAACAACAGGGTCTCCGAGCAGTACGTC.

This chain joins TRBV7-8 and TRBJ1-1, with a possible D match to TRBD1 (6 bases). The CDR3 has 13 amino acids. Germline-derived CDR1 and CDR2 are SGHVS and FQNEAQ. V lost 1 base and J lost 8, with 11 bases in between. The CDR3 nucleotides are TGTGCCAGCAGCTTAGTTTTGGGACAAGAAGCTTTCTTT. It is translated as CASSLVLGQEAFF.

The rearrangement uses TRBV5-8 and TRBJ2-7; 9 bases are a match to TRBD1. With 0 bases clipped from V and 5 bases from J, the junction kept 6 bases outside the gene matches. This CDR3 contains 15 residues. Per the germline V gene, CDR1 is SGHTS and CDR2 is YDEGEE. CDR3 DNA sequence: TGTGCCAGCAGCTTGGCCGGGACAGGGAGGAACGAGCAGTACGTC. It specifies CASSLAGTGRNEQYV.

The CDR3 here is CASSYRTGTSPEKLFF. The CDR3 nucleotides are TGTGCCAGCAGTTACAGGACTGGGACTTCTCCCGAAAAACTGTTTTTT. The gene calls are TRBV6-6 and TRBJ1-4; D might be TRBD1 (5 bases). Trimming cost V 2 bases and J 8 bases, with 18 bases left between them. Germline V gene lookup returns CDR1 MNHNY and CDR2 SVGAGI (reference sequence). The CDR3 spans 16 residues.

CDR3 loop: CASRRGSSVPTNEKLFF. DNA of the CDR3: TGTGCCAGCAGGCGAGGCAGTTCGGTACCGACTAATGAAAAACTGTTTTTT. The chain employs TRBV2 and TRBJ1-4; D gene ambiguous. Trimming pared 6 bases from V and 2 bases from J, leaving 19 bases between. Germline CDR1 reads SNHLY; CDR2 reads FYNNEI. This CDR3 spans 17 amino acids.

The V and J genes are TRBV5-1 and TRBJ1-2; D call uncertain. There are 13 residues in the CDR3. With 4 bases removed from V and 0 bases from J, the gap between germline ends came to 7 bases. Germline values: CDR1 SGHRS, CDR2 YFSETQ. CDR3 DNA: TGCGCCAGCAGCGCTGTAGCTAACTATGGCTACACCTTC. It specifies CASSAVANYGYTF.

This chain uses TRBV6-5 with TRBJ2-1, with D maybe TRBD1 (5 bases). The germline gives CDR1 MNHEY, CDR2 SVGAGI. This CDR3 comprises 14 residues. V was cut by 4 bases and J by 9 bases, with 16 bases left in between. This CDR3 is CASSSALGASEQFF. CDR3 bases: TGTGCCAGCAGTTCGGCGTTAGGGGCAAGTGAGCAGTTCTTC.

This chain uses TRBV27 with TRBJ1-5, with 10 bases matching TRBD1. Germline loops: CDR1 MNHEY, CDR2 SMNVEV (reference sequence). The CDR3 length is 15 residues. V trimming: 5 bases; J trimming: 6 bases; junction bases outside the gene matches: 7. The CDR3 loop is CASSPGTGEIQPQHF. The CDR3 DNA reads TGTGCCAGCAGTCCCGGGACAGGGGAGATTCAGCCCCAGCATTTT.

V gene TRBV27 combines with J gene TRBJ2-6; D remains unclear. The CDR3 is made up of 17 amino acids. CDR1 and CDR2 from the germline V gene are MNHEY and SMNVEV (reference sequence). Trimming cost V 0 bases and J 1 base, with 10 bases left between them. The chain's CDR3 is CASSLSGRVSGANVLTF. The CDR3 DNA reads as TGTGCCAGCAGTTTATCCGGTCGGGTGTCTGGGGCCAACGTCCTGACTTTC.

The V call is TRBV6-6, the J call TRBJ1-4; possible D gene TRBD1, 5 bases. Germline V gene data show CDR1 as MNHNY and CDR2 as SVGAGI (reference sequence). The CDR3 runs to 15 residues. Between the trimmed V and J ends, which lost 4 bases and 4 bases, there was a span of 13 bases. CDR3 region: CASSSSGGFNEKLFF. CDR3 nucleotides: TGTGCCAGCAGTTCCTCCGGGGGGTTTAATGAAAAACTGTTTTTT.

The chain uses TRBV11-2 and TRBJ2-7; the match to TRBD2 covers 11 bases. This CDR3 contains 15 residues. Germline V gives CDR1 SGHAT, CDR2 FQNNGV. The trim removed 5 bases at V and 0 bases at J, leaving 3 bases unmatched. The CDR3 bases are TGTGCCAGCAGCCTAACTAGCGGGAGCTCCTACGAGCAGTACTTC. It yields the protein CASSLTSGSSYEQYF.

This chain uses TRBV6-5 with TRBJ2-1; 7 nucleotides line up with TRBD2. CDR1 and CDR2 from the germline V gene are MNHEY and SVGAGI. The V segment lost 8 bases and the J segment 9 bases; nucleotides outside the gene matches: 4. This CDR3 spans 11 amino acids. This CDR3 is CASGRDREQFF. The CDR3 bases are TGTGCCAGCGGGAGGGACCGTGAGCAGTTCTTC.

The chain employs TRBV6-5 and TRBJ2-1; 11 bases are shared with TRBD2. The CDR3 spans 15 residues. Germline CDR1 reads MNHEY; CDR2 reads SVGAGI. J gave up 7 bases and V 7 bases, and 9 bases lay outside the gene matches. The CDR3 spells CASTSGASGRNEQFF. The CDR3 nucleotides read TGTGCCAGCACCTCGGGCGCTAGCGGGAGGAATGAGCAGTTCTTC.

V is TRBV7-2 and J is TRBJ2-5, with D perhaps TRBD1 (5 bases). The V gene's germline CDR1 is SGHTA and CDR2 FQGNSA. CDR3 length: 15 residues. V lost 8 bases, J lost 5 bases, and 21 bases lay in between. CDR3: CASRKVGQPGETQYF. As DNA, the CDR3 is TGTGCCAGCCGGAAGGTGGGCCAGCCAGGGGAGACCCAGTACTTC.